Below, 32 T cell receptor beta chains from the same sample are listed, as sequenced in a study of human T cells and chemical hapten exposure. Documented time point: patch test 1, 2 weeks after DPC sensitization. Treatment denoted: therapeutic diphenylcyclopropenone sensitization with weekly scalp DPC. Total RNA came from unfractionated whole blood. TCRdb analysed the RACE reads with MiXCR anew, one entry per CDR3 protein. The table lists around 57,000 distinct CDR3 sequences, 9.5% to 12% of them singletons, with about 1.8% in the top ten. Sequencing was performed on whole blood, taken in connection with sensitization to the hapten diphenylcyclopropenone (DPC). These receptors originate from a woman aged 40 to 55 with alopecia areata. Some clones in this sample may be carry-over from other donors' samples.

The chain couples TRBV2 to TRBJ1-5; TRBD1 might be the D (6 bases). With 7 bases removed from V and 7 bases from J, the gap between germline ends came to 14 bases. The CDR3 covers 13 residues. The germline V gene encodes CDR1 SNHLY and CDR2 FYNNEI. CDR3 region: CASTQGVVQPQHF. CDR3 nucleotides: TGTGCCAGCACACAGGGAGTGGTCCAGCCCCAGCATTTT.

This clonotype was seen repeatedly, ten times or more. V is TRBV6-5 and J is TRBJ1-2; 8 bases map to TRBD1. This CDR3 has 15 residues. J was trimmed by 8 bases and V by 3 bases; bases with no gene match: 11. The germline CDR1 and CDR2 sequences are MNHEY and SVGAGI. The DNA of the CDR3 is TGTGCCAGCAGTTATTCTGGGGGCACAGGGGGGGGCTACACCTTC. Its translation: CASSYSGGTGGGYTF.

V usage is TRBV27 and J usage is TRBJ2-2; 8 bases line up with TRBD1. Germline CDR1 is MNHEY and CDR2 is SMNVEV (reference sequence). V dropped 8 bases and J dropped 1; count of bases not matched to a gene: 6. The CDR3 covers 15 residues. This chain's CDR3 is CASPPDRENTGELFF. As DNA, the CDR3 is TGTGCCAGCCCTCCGGACAGGGAGAACACCGGGGAGCTGTTTTTT.

The V and J genes are TRBV6-1 and TRBJ2-3, with D uncertain. The CDR3 is 15 residues long. Trimming took 6 bases from V and 5 from J, leaving 18 bases between them. The germline V gene encodes CDR1 MNHNS and CDR2 SASEGT. CDR3 in amino acids: CASSPLGIVRDTQYF. The CDR3 nucleotides are TGTGCCAGCAGCCCCCTGGGAATAGTACGAGATACGCAGTATTTT.

The rearrangement joins TRBV18 to TRBJ2-7; D gene uncertain. Germline assignment: CDR1 KGHSH and CDR2 LQKENI. The CDR3 covers 14 residues. The V and J ends lost 5 bases and 9 bases respectively, with 20 bases between them. CDR3 in DNA: TGTGCCAGCTCAAGTAAGGACGCGGTTTTAAGGCAGTACTTC. Protein sequence: CASSSKDAVLRQYF.

This clonotype was recorded at least ten times. V gene TRBV5-1 combines with J gene TRBJ2-2, with unresolved D. The CDR3 loop spans 12 amino acids. The V end was cut by 3 bases, the J end by 3 bases, with 3 bases between. Germline V gene lookup returns CDR1 SGHRS and CDR2 YFSETQ. CDR3 sequence reads: CASSSYTGELFF. Written as DNA, the CDR3 is TGCGCCAGCAGCTCCTACACCGGGGAGCTGTTTTTT.

The chain joins TRBV5-1 to TRBJ2-7; no definite D call. CDR3 length: 15 amino acids. Germline-derived CDR1 and CDR2 are SGHRS and YFSETQ. With 1 base removed from V and 0 bases from J, the gap between germline ends came to 11 bases. The CDR3 sequence is CASSLSGERSYEQYF. Written as DNA, the CDR3 is TGCGCCAGCAGCTTGAGTGGGGAACGCTCCTACGAGCAGTACTTC.

The table lists this clonotype with many counts. V and J are TRBV25-1 and TRBJ2-5, with D possibly matching TRBD2 (5 bases). Trimming shortened V by 1 base and J by 3 bases, and 9 bases separated the two germline ends. Germline assignment: CDR1 MGHDK and CDR2 SYGVNS. This CDR3 is built from 14 residues. CDR3 amino acids: CASSEWAGEETQYF. The CDR3 DNA sequence: TGTGCCAGCAGTGAATGGGCCGGGGAAGAGACCCAGTACTTC. The full variable domain, with the rest looked up from reference TRBV25-1 and TRBJ2-5, is EADIYQTPRYLVIGTGKKITLECSQTMGHDKMYWYQQDPGMELHLIHYSYGVNSTEKGDLSSESTVSRIRTEHFPLTLESARPSHTSQYLCASSEWAGEETQYFGPGTRLLVL.

This clonotype occurred many times. The CDR3 is CASGSGTNYNEQFF. DNA for the CDR3: TGTGCTAGTGGTTCCGGGACTAACTACAATGAGCAGTTCTTC. The V call is TRBV12-5, the J call TRBJ2-1; the match to TRBD2 covers 7 bases. The CDR3 has 14 amino acids. The germline gives CDR1 LGHNT, CDR2 FRNRAP. After removal of 4 bases from V and 3 bases from J, the junction contained 3 bases not matched to a gene.

This clonotype came up once. For the CDR3, the DNA is TGTGCCAGCGCGGGGCTAGAGACCCAGTACTTC. It encodes CASAGLETQYF. This chain links TRBV28 with TRBJ2-5; tentatively, D is TRBD2 (6 bases). Germline V gene lookup returns CDR1 MDHEN and CDR2 SYDVKM. The CDR3 length is 11 residues. V shed 8 bases and J shed 4 bases, with 8 bases lying between them.

The DNA for the CDR3 is TGCAGCGTTGGAGACTACTTCAATGAGCAGTTCTTC. It translates to CSVGDYFNEQFF. This chain links TRBV29-1 with TRBJ2-1, with D maybe TRBD2 (5 bases). Germline values: CDR1 SQVTM, CDR2 ANQGSEA. The CDR3 extends over 12 amino acids. Between the trimmed V and J ends, which lost 4 bases and 6 bases, there was a span of 10 bases.

This clonotype has only a few counts. This sequence joins TRBV28 and TRBJ2-7; TRBD2 matches at 13 bases. V was clipped by 5 bases and J by 4 bases; unmatched bases: 5. From germline, CDR1 is MDHEN and CDR2 SYDVKM. The CDR3 consists of 15 residues. The DNA for the CDR3 is TGTGCCAGCAGTCCCGGACTAGCGGGAGCTTACGAGCAGTACTTC. Amino acid sequence: CASSPGLAGAYEQYF.

The rearrangement uses TRBV7-2 and TRBJ2-1, with 10 bases aligning to TRBD2. The germline V gene encodes CDR1 SGHTA and CDR2 FQGNSA. This CDR3 is 16 amino acids long. J gave up 15 bases and V 1 base, and 15 bases lay outside the gene matches. The CDR3: CASSLVHGTSGDKSFF. The CDR3 DNA is TGTGCCAGCAGCTTAGTTCATGGCACTAGCGGGGACAAATCGTTCTTC.

The sample holds many counts of this clonotype. The chain recombines TRBV29-1 with TRBJ2-6, with D maybe TRBD1 (5 bases). Trimming pared 4 bases from V and 9 bases from J, leaving 16 bases between. The CDR3 consists of 14 residues. The germline gives CDR1 SQVTM, CDR2 ANQGSEA. The CDR3 DNA follows: TGCAGCGTTGGGACAACTTCGGGCGTCAACGTCCTGACTTTC. Its protein is CSVGTTSGVNVLTF.

Comment on this clonotype: With a much larger clone just one base away, this may be a read error. The chain recombines TRBV9 with TRBJ2-2, with 8 bases aligning to TRBD1. Germline assignment: CDR1 SGDLS and CDR2 YYNGEE. This CDR3 has 16 amino acids. The CDR3 is CASGVAQGADTGELFF. CDR3 nucleotide sequence: TGTGCCAGCGGCGTAGCTCAGGGGGCGGACACCGGGGAGCTGTTTTTT. Supplemented by reference TRBV9 and TRBJ2-2, the full variable domain reads DSGVTQTPKHLITATGQRVTLRCSPRSGDLSVYWYQQSLDQGLQFLIQYYNGEERAKGNILERFSAQQFPDLHSELNLSSLELGDSALYFCASGVAQGADTGELFFGEGSRLTVL.

The V and J genes are TRBV12-3 or TRBV12-4 and TRBJ1-4; D possibly corresponds to TRBD1 (6 bases). Trimming cost V 5 bases and J 14 bases, with 18 bases left between them. This CDR3 is 13 amino acids long. The CDR3, as DNA: TGTGCCAGCAGTCCAGGGACATTCGGTTGGCTGTTTTTT. Residues: CASSPGTFGWLFF.

For this clonotype: A much larger clone is a single base away; this may be a read error. The J gene is TRBJ1-1, the V gene TRBV18; D is ambiguous. The CDR3 contains 15 residues. V lost 2 bases to trimming and J lost 7 bases, with 17 bases between them. In germline, CDR1 is KGHSH, CDR2 LQKENI. CDR3 sequence reads: CASSPAVGSPNEAFF. Written as DNA, the CDR3 is TGTGCCAGCTCACCAGCCGTGGGCTCTCCCAATGAAGCTTTCTTT.

This clonotype was recorded a few times. The gene calls are TRBV7-6 and TRBJ2-1, with D unresolved. CDR3 length: 16 residues. Germline-derived CDR1 and CDR2 are SGHVS and FNYEAQ. Trimming took 1 base from V and 6 from J, leaving 16 bases between them. The CDR3 is CASSLVRSPTGNEQFF. The CDR3 DNA reads TGTGCCAGCAGCTTAGTGAGGAGTCCGACGGGCAATGAGCAGTTCTTC. The whole variable domain, filled in from reference TRBV7-6 and TRBJ2-1, reads GAGVSQSPRYKVTKRGQDVALRCDPISGHVSLYWYRQALGQGPEFLTYFNYEAQQDKSGLPNDRFSAERPEGSISTLTIQRTEQRDSAMYRCASSLVRSPTGNEQFFGPGTRLTVL.

The chain is built from TRBV11-3 and TRBJ1-6; D unclear. The V end was cut by 5 bases, the J end by 2 bases, with 16 bases between. The germline gives CDR1 SGHNT, CDR2 YENEEA. The CDR3 has 17 amino acids. The DNA for the CDR3 is TGTGCCAGCAGCCTCTCCGGGATGAGCGCCTATAATTCACCCCTCCACTTT. It translates to CASSLSGMSAYNSPLHF.

The chain carries TRBV7-2 and TRBJ2-1; 7 nucleotides line up with TRBD1. The CDR3 sequence is 13 residues long. V shed 5 bases and J 6 bases; nucleotides not matched to a gene: 4. Germline CDR1 is SGHTA and CDR2 is FQGNSA. CDR3 loop: CASSRDRVNEQFF. CDR3 DNA sequence: TGTGCCAGCAGCCGAGACAGGGTCAATGAGCAGTTCTTC.

This clonotype appeared a few times. The J gene is TRBJ2-3, the V gene TRBV10-3; 7 bases fit TRBD2. The CDR3 length is 14 residues. The germline gives CDR1 ENHRY, CDR2 SYGVKD. The trim removed 10 bases at V and 3 bases at J, leaving 10 bases unmatched. CDR3 region: CATLGRVETDTQYF. CDR3 in DNA: TGTGCCACCCTAGGGAGGGTCGAGACAGATACGCAGTATTTT.

In this sample, this clonotype turned up a few times. The chain employs TRBV11-2 and TRBJ2-4; 12 bases align to TRBD2. This CDR3 contains 15 residues. Trimming removed 3 bases from V and 6 bases from J; junction bases left unmatched: 3. CDR1 and CDR2 from the germline V gene are SGHAT and FQNNGV. CDR3 residues: CASSFTLAGGNIQYF. The CDR3 nucleotides read TGTGCCAGCAGCTTTACACTAGCGGGGGGAAACATTCAGTACTTC.

The CDR3 DNA reads TGTGCCAGCAGCCAAGGACAGGGGTGGGTAGACACTGAAGCTTTCTTT. It translates to CASSQGQGWVDTEAFF. The chain carries TRBV7-6 and TRBJ1-1; 9 bases match TRBD1. J was trimmed by 3 bases and V by 5 bases; bases with no gene match: 10. Germline V gene sequence: CDR1 SGHVS, CDR2 FNYEAQ. The CDR3 runs 16 residues.

The table lists this clonotype with many counts. The rearrangement uses TRBV2 and TRBJ1-4, with no clear D. CDR1 and CDR2 from the germline V gene are SNHLY and FYNNEI. This CDR3 has 14 residues. The V end lost 6 bases, the J end lost 2 bases, and 10 bases lay between the germline ends. CDR3 DNA sequence: TGTGCCAGCAGGGTTAGTGGTACTAATGAAAAACTGTTTTTT. Protein sequence: CASRVSGTNEKLFF.

The chain employs TRBV10-3 and TRBJ2-1, with 7 bases matching TRBD2. Losses at the gene ends were 9 bases for V and 6 bases for J; bases not matched to a gene: 17. The CDR3 runs 16 residues. The germline CDR1 and CDR2 sequences are ENHRY and SYGVKD. The CDR3: CAIRVAGEVPRNEQFF. The CDR3 DNA is TGTGCCATACGGGTAGCGGGTGAGGTTCCTCGCAATGAGCAGTTCTTC.

This clonotype was counted between two and nine times. The V gene is TRBV12-3 or TRBV12-4, the J gene TRBJ2-2, with 7 positions matching TRBD1. Trimming took 6 bases from V and 7 from J; bases not matched to a gene: 11. The CDR3 contains 15 residues. The CDR3 spells CASSQGVAEGGELFF. DNA of the CDR3: TGTGCCAGCAGCCAGGGGGTAGCAGAAGGCGGGGAGCTGTTTTTT.

CDR3 region: CSAIDRTDYGYTF. CDR3 bases: TGCAGTGCTATAGACAGGACCGACTATGGCTACACCTTC. The chain employs TRBV20-1 and TRBJ1-2, with a possible D match to TRBD1 (6 bases). V lost 4 bases and J 3 bases, leaving 12 bases between the germline ends. The CDR3 has 13 amino acids. Germline CDR1 reads DFQATT; CDR2 reads SNEGSKA (reference sequence).

This clonotype was counted ten times or more. The V gene is TRBV21-1, the J gene TRBJ1-1. TRBV21-1 is designated a pseudogene. The CDR3 runs to 12 residues. CDR3 DNA: TGTGCCAGCAGCGGGCCCAACACTGAAGCTTTCTTT. Protein sequence: CASSGPNTEAFF.

The gene calls are TRBV6-1 and TRBJ2-7; the D gene is possibly TRBD2 (6 bases). Germline loops: CDR1 MNHNS, CDR2 SASEGT. The CDR3 extends over 15 amino acids. V shed 7 bases and J shed 2 bases, with 18 bases lying between them. CDR3 residues: CASTVSSGRTYEQYF. The CDR3 DNA reads TGTGCCAGCACGGTGAGTTCGGGGAGGACCTACGAGCAGTACTTC.

This clonotype was observed at least ten times. This chain connects TRBV10-3 to TRBJ2-3, with TRBD2 identical over 14 bases. Germline CDR1 and CDR2: ENHRY and SYGVKD. The CDR3 length is 17 residues. The ends lost 7 bases at V and 5 bases at J; junction bases unmatched: 11. The CDR3 nucleotides read TGTGCCATCAATTCCGGACTAGCGGGGGGCCGGGGAGATACGCAGTATTTT. It is translated as CAINSGLAGGRGDTQYF.

Only a few counts were recorded for this clonotype. This sequence joins TRBV28 and TRBJ1-5, with D maybe TRBD1 (6 bases). The V and J ends lost 6 bases and 2 bases respectively, with 11 bases between them. CDR3 length: 14 residues. Germline CDR1 MDHEN, CDR2 SYDVKM. In DNA, the CDR3 is TGTGCCAGCAGACAGGGTGGGGGCAATCAGCCCCAGCATTTT. Its translation is CASRQGGGNQPQHF.

The chain uses TRBV28 and TRBJ2-7; unclear D gene. Germline CDR1 is MDHEN and CDR2 is SYDVKM. CDR3 length: 12 residues. The germline V and J ends were trimmed by 2 bases and 3 bases, with 5 bases remaining between them. The CDR3 here is CASSLPFYEQYF. For the CDR3, the DNA is TGTGCCAGCAGTTTACCCTTCTACGAGCAGTACTTC.